One sample yielded the 27 T cell receptor beta chains listed below, sequenced in a study of blood T cell repertoires in COVID-19. Generated by immunoSEQ multiplex PCR, the TCRdb table keeps only in-frame clones and is missing some. The table has about 260,000 clones, roughly 86% seen once. The specimen sequenced was peripheral blood. The receptors originated from a woman aged 45-65 years with acute or convalescent COVID-19.

The chain has TRBV6-6 and TRBJ2-1; a weak D match, TRBD2 (6 bases). V lost 7 bases, J lost 0 bases, and 16 bases lay in between. CDR3 length equals 16 residues. Germline loops: CDR1 MNHNY, CDR2 SVGAGI (reference sequence). For the CDR3, the DNA is TGTGCCAGCACCAGTAGTGACGGGAGCTCCTACAATGAGCAGTTCTTC. It specifies CASTSSDGSSYNEQFF.

The chain is built from TRBV30 and TRBJ2-7; TRBD2 matches at 7 bases. The CDR3 spans 14 residues. The junction had 9 bases not matched to a gene; V was cut back by 3 bases and J by 4 bases. CDR1 GTSNPN and CDR2 SVGIG come from the germline V gene (reference sequence). The CDR3 loop reads CAWSPPGGTYEQYF. The CDR3 DNA follows: TGTGCCTGGAGCCCCCCGGGAGGCACATACGAGCAGTACTTC.

This clone occurred once. This rearrangement joins TRBV23-1 to TRBJ2-7, with D perhaps TRBD1 (8 bases). TRBV23-1 is marked as an open reading frame, function uncertain. V was trimmed by 6 bases and J by 3 bases, leaving 24 bases between them. The CDR3 has 17 residues. This CDR3 is CASSLPTDRGLLYEQYF. The CDR3 bases are TGCGCCAGCAGCCTGCCAACCGACAGGGGACTACTCTACGAGCAGTACTTC.

V and J are TRBV7-9 and TRBJ2-3, with TRBD2 identical over 9 bases. Trimming at V came to 5 bases and at J to 6 bases, leaving 6 bases not matched to a gene. CDR1 is SEHNR and CDR2 is FQNEAQ in the germline V gene (reference sequence). The CDR3 runs to 14 residues. The CDR3 bases are TGTGCCAGCAGCATTAGCGGGAGTCTGGATACGCAGTATTTT. Encoded protein: CASSISGSLDTQYF.

This chain connects TRBV28 to TRBJ1-6; tentative D call: TRBD1 (6 bases). The CDR3 runs 15 residues. Germline assignment: CDR1 MDHEN and CDR2 SYDVKM. Trimming cost V 3 bases and J 5 bases, with 11 bases left between them. Written as DNA, the CDR3 is TGTGCCAGCAGTTTCTATGGACAGAATAATTCACCCCTCCACTTT. This codes for CASSFYGQNNSPLHF.

The rearrangement links TRBV18 to TRBJ1-2; no reliable D call. The ends were cut back, 4 bases at V and 8 bases at J, with 14 bases in the middle. There are 13 residues in the CDR3. Germline assignment: CDR1 KGHSH and CDR2 LQKENI. CDR3 in amino acids: CASSQGDIPGYTF. Here the CDR3 DNA reads TGTGCCAGCTCACAGGGAGACATCCCCGGCTACACCTTC.

The V call is TRBV21-1, the J call TRBJ1-4. TRBV21-1 is listed as a pseudogene. CDR3 length: 13 residues. The CDR3 loop is CASSPRPREKLFF. In DNA form, the CDR3 reads TGTGCCAGCAGCCCAAGACCCCGGGAGAAACTGTTTTTT.

This clone has only one observation. The genes are TRBV7-3 and TRBJ2-3; 8 bases match TRBD2. V lost 3 bases, J lost 6 bases, and 2 bases stayed unmatched. The CDR3 extends over 13 amino acids. CDR1 is SGHTA, CDR2 FQGTGA, per germline. CDR3 loop: CASSLRGADTQYF. CDR3 nucleotide sequence: TGTGCCAGCAGCTTGCGGGGGGCTGATACGCAGTATTTT.

The chain links TRBV28 to TRBJ2-2; D possibly corresponds to TRBD1 (6 bases). This CDR3 is 15 amino acids long. The germline V gene has CDR1 MDHEN and CDR2 SYDVKM. V was shortened by 4 bases and J by 6 bases, with 15 bases between the two germline ends. CDR3 residues: CASSWDTPTAGELFF. In nucleotides, the CDR3 is TGTGCCAGCAGTTGGGACACCCCGACGGCCGGGGAGCTGTTTTTT.

DNA of the CDR3: TGCAGCGTTGATAGGGGAAAGAGGAATGAGCAGTTCTTC. Translating it yields CSVDRGKRNEQFF. This chain uses TRBV29-1 with TRBJ2-1, with a weak D call TRBD1 (5 bases). Looked up from germline, CDR1 is SQVTM and CDR2 is ANQGSEA. V lost 3 bases and J 7 bases, leaving 13 bases between the germline ends. CDR3 length: 13 amino acids.

The chain joins TRBV28 to TRBJ1-2; D ambiguous. V gave up 2 bases and J gave up 7 bases, with 8 bases separating them. There are 12 residues in the CDR3. The germline CDR1 and CDR2 sequences are MDHEN and SYDVKM. The CDR3: CASSLPRLGYTF. The CDR3 coding sequence is TGTGCCAGCAGTTTACCCCGACTTGGCTACACCTTC.

This chain joins TRBV5-6 and TRBJ1-1, with TRBD1 matching 10 bases. Germline CDR1 is SGHDT and CDR2 is YYEEEE. CDR3 length: 16 residues. The ends lost 5 bases at V and 3 bases at J; junction bases unmatched: 10. CDR3 sequence reads: CASSRRDRGAYTEAFF. CDR3 in DNA: TGTGCCAGCAGTCGCCGGGACAGGGGCGCTTACACTGAAGCTTTCTTT. The variable domain in full, completed from reference TRBV5-6 and TRBJ1-1, reads DAGVTQSPTHLIKTRGQQVTLRCSPKSGHDTVSWYQQALGQGPQFIFQYYEEEERQRGNFPDRFSGHQFPNYSSELNVNALLLGDSALYLCASSRRDRGAYTEAFFGQGTRLTVV.

CDR3: CASSLVGGNQPQHF. The DNA for the CDR3 is TGTGCCAGCAGCTTAGTAGGGGGCAATCAGCCCCAGCATTTT. J is TRBJ1-5 and V is TRBV7-9, with a weak D call TRBD1 (5 bases). CDR1 SEHNR and CDR2 FQNEAQ come from the germline V gene (reference sequence). The CDR3 is made up of 14 amino acids. V was shortened by 1 base and J by 2 bases, with 6 bases between the two germline ends.

This rearrangement joins TRBV28 to TRBJ1-1; tentatively, D is TRBD1 (6 bases). CDR3 length: 14 amino acids. Germline CDR1 MDHEN, CDR2 SYDVKM. V was shortened by 5 bases and J by 0 bases, with 10 bases between the two germline ends. The CDR3, as DNA: TGTGCCAGCAGTGTTCAGGGGATGAACACTGAAGCTTTCTTT. This translates into CASSVQGMNTEAFF.

The chain joins TRBV28 to TRBJ1-2; maybe TRBD1 (6 bases). The CDR3 runs to 15 residues. V gave up 7 bases and J gave up 2 bases, with 17 bases separating them. Germline CDR1 MDHEN, CDR2 SYDVKM. The CDR3 DNA sequence: TGTGCCAGCACCATACCCCCTCAGGGGAACTATGGCTACACCTTC. The encoded protein is CASTIPPQGNYGYTF.

The V and J genes are TRBV5-1 and TRBJ1-3, with 7 bases aligning to TRBD1. The CDR3 has 14 amino acids. Losses at the gene ends were 3 bases for V and 2 bases for J; bases not matched to a gene: 2. The V gene's germline CDR1 is SGHRS and CDR2 YFSETQ. The CDR3 region has the DNA TGCGCCAGCAGCTACGGACAGGCTGGAAACACCATATATTTT. Translated: CASSYGQAGNTIYF.

This rearrangement joins TRBV19 to TRBJ2-1; 8 nucleotides match TRBD1. The germline gives CDR1 LNHDA, CDR2 SQIVND (reference sequence). CDR3 length: 15 amino acids. The ends lost 4 bases at V and 4 bases at J; junction bases unmatched: 6. The CDR3 nucleotides read TGTGCCAGTAGTACTCGACAGGGGACTTACAATGAGCAGTTCTTC. It specifies CASSTRQGTYNEQFF.

V is TRBV15 and J is TRBJ1-5; D may be TRBD1 (5 bases). The CDR3 length is 18 residues. CDR1 is LNHNV, CDR2 YYDKDF, per germline (reference sequence). V was shortened by 0 bases and J by 6 bases, with 21 bases between the two germline ends. CDR3 amino acids: CATSRDRQRVAGTQPQHF. The CDR3 DNA follows: TGTGCCACCAGCAGAGATCGCCAGCGGGTGGCAGGGACTCAGCCCCAGCATTTT.

This clone was counted between two and nine times. The V and J genes are TRBV10-3 and TRBJ2-2; 9 bases line up with TRBD2. V gave up 1 base and J gave up 1 base; unmatched junction bases: 1. The CDR3 loop spans 16 amino acids. Looked up from germline, CDR1 is ENHRY and CDR2 is SYGVKD. The CDR3 DNA is TGTGCCATCAGTGAGTTAGCGGGAGAGAACACCGGGGAGCTGTTTTTT. Residues: CAISELAGENTGELFF.

This clone was seen once. This chain links TRBV12-3 or TRBV12-4 with TRBJ1-2; weak D call: TRBD1 (5 bases). This CDR3 contains 12 residues. V was clipped by 2 bases and J by 8 bases, with 9 bases between them. Here the CDR3 DNA reads TGTGCCAGCAGTTTAAGGGGAAGGGGCTACACCTTC. This encodes CASSLRGRGYTF.

The genes are TRBV7-6 and TRBJ1-5; TRBD1 might be the D (6 bases). Germline values: CDR1 SGHVS, CDR2 FNYEAQ. CDR3 length: 16 residues. The ends were cut back, 0 bases at V and 4 bases at J, with 13 bases in the middle. CDR3 DNA sequence: TGTGCCAGCAGCTTAGCAGGGGGAGGGGGAAATCAGCCCCAGCATTTT. Translated, it gives CASSLAGGGGNQPQHF.

This chain links TRBV7-2 with TRBJ2-5; 8 bases align to TRBD1. CDR3 size: 15 residues. Germline-derived CDR1 and CDR2 are SGHTA and FQGNSA. Trimming cost V 3 bases and J 2 bases; bases outside gene matches: 5. The CDR3 protein is CASSLRTGRQETQYF. The CDR3, as DNA: TGTGCCAGCAGCTTGAGGACAGGGCGTCAAGAGACCCAGTACTTC. Variable domain in full (rest from reference TRBV7-2 and TRBJ2-5): GAGVSQSPSNKVTEKGKDVELRCDPISGHTALYWYRQSLGQGLEFLIYFQGNSAPDKSGLPSDRFSAERTGGSVSTLTIQRTQQEDSAVYLCASSLRTGRQETQYFGPGTRLLVL.

The CDR3 DNA follows: TGTGCCAGCAGCTTGGGGACGGAACTAGACTATGGCTACACCTTC. Protein sequence: CASSLGTELDYGYTF. The chain combines TRBV5-6 with TRBJ1-2; D gene ambiguous. V was pared by 0 bases and J by 3 bases, with 12 bases between. The germline V gene has CDR1 SGHDT and CDR2 YYEEEE. This CDR3 has 15 amino acids.

The chain employs TRBV12-3 or TRBV12-4 and TRBJ2-3; D is perhaps TRBD1 (6 bases). The V and J ends lost 9 bases and 1 base respectively, with 8 bases between them. This CDR3 contains 12 residues. The CDR3 here is CASNRGTDTQYF. For the CDR3, the DNA is TGTGCCAGTAACAGGGGCACAGATACGCAGTATTTT.

This clone was recorded once. The gene calls are TRBV19 and TRBJ1-2, with 8 positions matching TRBD1. The germline CDR1 and CDR2 sequences are LNHDA and SQIVND (reference sequence). Losses at the gene ends were 10 bases for V and 6 bases for J; bases not matched to a gene: 7. The CDR3 consists of 12 residues. The CDR3 DNA sequence: TGTGCCATCCGACAGGGGAGCGATGGCTACACCTTC. It specifies CAIRQGSDGYTF. The entire variable domain, with the rest obtained from reference TRBV19 and TRBJ1-2, is as follows: DGGITQSPKYLFRKEGQNVTLSCEQNLNHDAMYWYRQDPGQGLRLIYYSQIVNDFQKGDIAEGYSVSREKKESFPLTVTSAQKNPTAFYLCAIRQGSDGYTFGSGTRLTVV.

V gene TRBV5-5 combines with J gene TRBJ1-2; 8 nucleotides line up with TRBD1. The CDR3 runs 14 residues. Looked up from germline, CDR1 is SGHKS and CDR2 is YYEKEE (reference sequence). The trim removed 4 bases at V and 1 base at J, leaving 3 bases unmatched. The CDR3 DNA reads TGTGCCAGCAGCGCTGGACAGGGTAACTATGGCTACACCTTC. Protein: CASSAGQGNYGYTF.

The rearrangement uses TRBV19 and TRBJ2-3, with 12 nucleotides matching TRBD2. The V gene's germline CDR1 is LNHDA and CDR2 SQIVND (reference sequence). After removal of 7 bases from V and 7 bases from J, the junction contained 6 bases not matched to a gene. This CDR3 has 14 amino acids. The CDR3 here is CASKTSGSRNTQYF. Written as DNA, the CDR3 is TGTGCCAGTAAGACTAGCGGGAGTCGGAATACGCAGTATTTT.